The 12 T cell receptor beta chains below come from one sample, sequenced in a study of T cells after yellow fever vaccination. TCRdb analysed the 5' RACE reads with MiXCR anew, one entry per CDR3 protein. The profile shows some 130,000 distinct CDR3 sequences, around 6.3% of them singletons. Sequencing used CD4+ T cells sorted from PBMCs, obtained 10 days after the yellow fever booster vaccination. The receptor set was obtained from a man aged 25-45 years who received the YFV17D yellow fever vaccine.

This clonotype was seen a few times. The chain uses TRBV20-1 and TRBJ2-1; TRBD1 aligns across 9 bases. CDR3 length equals 13 residues. With V trimmed by 3 bases and J by 9 bases, 6 bases remained unmatched. Germline values: CDR1 DFQATT, CDR2 SNEGSKA (reference sequence). The chain's CDR3 is CSARGQGGGEQFF. CDR3 nucleotide sequence: TGCAGTGCTAGGGGACAGGGCGGGGGTGAGCAGTTCTTC.

In its sample, this clonotype was seen a few times. The CDR3 DNA is TGCAGTGCTAGAGAGCGGACAGGCGCAATGAACACTGAAGCTTTCTTT. It is translated as CSARERTGAMNTEAFF. The chain carries TRBV20-1 and TRBJ1-1; 7 bases align to TRBD1. This CDR3 region has 16 residues. From germline, CDR1 is DFQATT and CDR2 SNEGSKA (reference sequence). Losses at the gene ends were 0 bases for V and 0 bases for J; bases not matched to a gene: 7.

At least ten counts were recorded for this clonotype. The V and J genes are TRBV5-1 and TRBJ2-5, with no clear D. With 0 bases removed from V and 5 bases from J, the gap between germline ends came to 11 bases. This CDR3 spans 14 amino acids. CDR1 SGHRS and CDR2 YFSETQ come from the germline V gene. As DNA, the CDR3 is TGCGCCAGCAGCTTGGCCCCCGCTACGGAGACCCAGTACTTC. Translating gives CASSLAPATETQYF. Variable domain in full (rest from reference TRBV5-1 and TRBJ2-5): KAGVTQTPRYLIKTRGQQVTLSCSPISGHRSVSWYQQTPGQGLQFLFEYFSETQRNKGNFPGRFSGRQFSNSRSEMNVSTLELGDSALYLCASSLAPATETQYFGPGTRLLVL.

This clonotype was seen ten or more times. V is TRBV2 and J is TRBJ2-5; D is undetermined. From germline, CDR1 is SNHLY and CDR2 FYNNEI. Trimming took 6 bases from V and 3 from J, leaving 5 bases between them. This CDR3 has 11 residues. CDR3 nucleotide sequence: TGTGCCAGCAGGCAGGAAGAGACCCAGTACTTC. The encoded protein is CASRQEETQYF.

Details on this clonotype: Just one base apart from a much larger clone, this may be a read error. The DNA of the CDR3 is TGCGCCAGCAGCAAGCAGGGGCTAGTGGACGAGCAGTACTTC. Encoded protein: CASSKQGLVDEQYF. The chain recombines TRBV5-1 with TRBJ2-7, with D possibly TRBD1 on 6 matching bases. The germline gives CDR1 SGHRS, CDR2 YFSETQ. The V and J ends lost 4 bases and 5 bases respectively, with 16 bases between them. This CDR3 is 14 amino acids long.

This clonotype appeared many times. This rearrangement joins TRBV5-1 to TRBJ1-1; 10 bases align to TRBD1. CDR3 length: 16 residues. The germline gives CDR1 SGHRS, CDR2 YFSETQ. V shed 4 bases, J shed 2 bases, and the junction held 8 bases outside the gene matches. CDR3 sequence (DNA): TGCGCCAGCAGCGTAGGGACAGGGGTTATCAACACTGAAGCTTTCTTT. This encodes CASSVGTGVINTEAFF.

This clonotype appeared many times. The chain uses TRBV6-5 and TRBJ2-7; D ambiguous. CDR1 is MNHEY and CDR2 is SVGAGI in the germline V gene. V dropped 2 bases and J dropped 4 bases, with 9 bases sitting between them. CDR3 length: 13 amino acids. CDR3 DNA sequence: TGTGCCAGCAGTTACCGGTCGGGTTACGAGCAGTACTTC. Amino acid sequence: CASSYRSGYEQYF.

The table lists this clonotype with many counts. The chain carries TRBV6-5 and TRBJ2-2; D is ambiguous. CDR3 length: 15 amino acids. V was pared by 2 bases and J by 5 bases, with 12 bases between. The germline gives CDR1 MNHEY, CDR2 SVGAGI. The CDR3 nucleotides read TGTGCCAGCAGTTACCGCGACCGTGGGACCGGGGAGCTGTTTTTT. This translates into CASSYRDRGTGELFF.

Many counts were recorded for this clonotype. V is TRBV7-2 and J is TRBJ2-7; tentatively, D is TRBD2 (5 bases). V dropped 4 bases and J dropped 6 bases, with 10 bases sitting between them. The germline gives CDR1 SGHTA, CDR2 FQGNSA. This CDR3 is 12 amino acids long. This chain's CDR3 is CASSSPRGEQYF. The CDR3 bases are TGTGCCAGCAGCTCTCCCCGGGGCGAGCAGTACTTC.

In this sample, this clonotype turned up many times. The chain has TRBV27 and TRBJ2-7; the match to TRBD1 covers 10 bases. The junction had 7 bases not matched to a gene; V was cut back by 5 bases and J by 3 bases. Germline V gene lookup returns CDR1 MNHEY and CDR2 SMNVEV (reference sequence). The CDR3 totals 15 residues. The CDR3 spells CASSQPGQGLYEQYF. CDR3 coding DNA: TGTGCCAGCAGTCAACCGGGACAGGGGCTCTACGAGCAGTACTTC.

This chain uses TRBV5-4 with TRBJ2-1; 8 nucleotides line up with TRBD1. V lost 4 bases to trimming and J lost 9 bases; unmatched junction nucleotides: 6. This CDR3 is 13 amino acids long. In germline, CDR1 is SGHNT, CDR2 YYREEE (reference sequence). The CDR3 sequence is CASSPGTGFEQFF. CDR3 in DNA: TGTGCCAGCAGCCCCGGGACAGGCTTTGAGCAGTTCTTC.

This clonotype was found many times. The rearrangement uses TRBV7-3 and TRBJ2-7; tentative D call: TRBD2 (6 bases). In germline, CDR1 is SGHTA, CDR2 FQGTGA. V was pared by 5 bases and J by 4 bases, with 15 bases between. CDR3 length: 14 residues. The CDR3 protein is CASSPATGGYEQYF. The DNA of the CDR3 is TGTGCCAGCAGCCCAGCCACCGGGGGTTACGAGCAGTACTTC.